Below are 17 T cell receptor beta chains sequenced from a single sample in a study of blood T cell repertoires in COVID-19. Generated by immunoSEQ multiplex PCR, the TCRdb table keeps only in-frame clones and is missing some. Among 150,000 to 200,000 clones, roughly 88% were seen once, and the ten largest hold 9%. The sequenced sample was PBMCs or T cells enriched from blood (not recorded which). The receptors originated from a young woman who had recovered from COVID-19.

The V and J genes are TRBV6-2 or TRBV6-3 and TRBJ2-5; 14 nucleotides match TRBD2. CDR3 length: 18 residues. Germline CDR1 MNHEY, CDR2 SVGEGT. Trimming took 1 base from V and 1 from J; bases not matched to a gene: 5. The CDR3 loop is CASSYYGLAGGLQETQYF. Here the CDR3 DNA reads TGTGCCAGCAGTTACTACGGACTAGCGGGGGGCCTCCAAGAGACCCAGTACTTC.

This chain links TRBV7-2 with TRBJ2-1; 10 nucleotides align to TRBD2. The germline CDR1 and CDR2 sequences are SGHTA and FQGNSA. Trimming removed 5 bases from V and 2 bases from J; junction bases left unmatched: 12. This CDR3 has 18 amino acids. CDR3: CASSGMTSGHNTYNEQFF. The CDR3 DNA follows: TGTGCCAGCAGCGGAATGACTAGCGGGCACAACACCTACAATGAGCAGTTCTTC. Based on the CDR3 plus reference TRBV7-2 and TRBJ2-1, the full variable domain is GAGVSQSPSNKVTEKGKDVELRCDPISGHTALYWYRQSLGQGLEFLIYFQGNSAPDKSGLPSDRFSAERTGGSVSTLTIQRTQQEDSAVYLCASSGMTSGHNTYNEQFFGPGTRLTVL.

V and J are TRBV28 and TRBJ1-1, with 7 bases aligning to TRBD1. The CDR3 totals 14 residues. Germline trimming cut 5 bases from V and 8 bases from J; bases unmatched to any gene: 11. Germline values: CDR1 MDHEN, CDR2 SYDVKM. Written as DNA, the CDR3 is TGTGCCAGCAGTCCCCGGGACAGTTCCCTAGAAGCTTTCTTT. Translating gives CASSPRDSSLEAFF.

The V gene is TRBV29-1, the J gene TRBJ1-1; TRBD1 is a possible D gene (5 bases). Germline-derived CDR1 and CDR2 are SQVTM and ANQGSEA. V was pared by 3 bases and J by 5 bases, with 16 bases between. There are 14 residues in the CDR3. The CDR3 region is CSVDGSNQGTEAFF. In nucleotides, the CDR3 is TGCAGCGTTGATGGGTCGAACCAGGGAACTGAAGCTTTCTTT.

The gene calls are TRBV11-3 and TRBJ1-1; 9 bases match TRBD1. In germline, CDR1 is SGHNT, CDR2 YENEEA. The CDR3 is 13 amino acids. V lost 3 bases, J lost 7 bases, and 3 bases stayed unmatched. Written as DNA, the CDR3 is TGTGCCAGCAGCTTTACAGGGGGCAGTGAAGCTTTCTTT. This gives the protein CASSFTGGSEAFF.

This chain's CDR3 is CASSHRDRVSGELFF. The CDR3 region has the DNA TGTGCCAGCAGCCACCGGGACAGGGTGTCAGGGGAGCTGTTTTTT. The chain couples TRBV3-1 (or the pseudogene TRBV3-2) to TRBJ2-2; 9 positions match TRBD1. The CDR3 loop spans 15 amino acids. With 3 bases clipped from V and 8 bases from J, the junction kept 7 bases outside the gene matches. From germline, CDR1 is LGHDT and CDR2 YNNKEL (reference sequence).

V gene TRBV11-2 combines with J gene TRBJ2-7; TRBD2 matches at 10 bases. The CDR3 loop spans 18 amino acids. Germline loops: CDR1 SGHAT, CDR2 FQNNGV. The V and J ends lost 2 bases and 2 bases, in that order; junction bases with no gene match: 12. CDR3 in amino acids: CASSLFPAGGLVPYEQYF. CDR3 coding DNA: TGTGCCAGCAGCTTATTTCCAGCGGGGGGGCTAGTTCCCTACGAGCAGTACTTC.

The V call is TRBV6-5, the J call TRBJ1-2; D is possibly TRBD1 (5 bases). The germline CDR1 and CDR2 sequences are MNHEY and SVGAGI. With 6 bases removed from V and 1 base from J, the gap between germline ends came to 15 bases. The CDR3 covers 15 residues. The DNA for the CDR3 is TGTGCCAGCAGACAAGGGGCCGATCGTAACTATGGCTACACCTTC. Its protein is CASRQGADRNYGYTF.

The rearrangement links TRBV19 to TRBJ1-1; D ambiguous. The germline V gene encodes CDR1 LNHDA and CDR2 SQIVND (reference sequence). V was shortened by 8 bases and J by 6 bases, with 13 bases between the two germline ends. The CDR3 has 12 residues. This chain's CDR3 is CASESWRAEAFF. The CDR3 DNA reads TGTGCCAGTGAAAGTTGGAGGGCTGAAGCTTTCTTT.

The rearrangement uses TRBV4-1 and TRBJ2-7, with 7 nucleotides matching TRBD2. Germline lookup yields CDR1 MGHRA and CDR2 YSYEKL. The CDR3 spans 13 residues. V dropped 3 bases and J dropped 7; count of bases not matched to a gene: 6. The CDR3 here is CASSQGGTSEQYF. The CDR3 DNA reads TGCGCCAGCAGCCAGGGGGGGACTTCAGAGCAGTACTTC.

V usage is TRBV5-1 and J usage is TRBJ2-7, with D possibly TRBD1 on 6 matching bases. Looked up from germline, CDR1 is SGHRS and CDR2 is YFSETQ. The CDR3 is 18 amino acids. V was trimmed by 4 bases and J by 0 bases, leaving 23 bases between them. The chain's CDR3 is CASSQNTKFGQSSYEQYF. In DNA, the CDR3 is TGCGCCAGCAGCCAAAATACTAAGTTTGGACAGAGCTCCTACGAGCAGTACTTC.

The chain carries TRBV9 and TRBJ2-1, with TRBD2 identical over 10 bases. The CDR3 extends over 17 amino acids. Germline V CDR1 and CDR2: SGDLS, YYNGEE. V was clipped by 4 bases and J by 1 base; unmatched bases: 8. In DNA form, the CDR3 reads TGTGCCAGCAGCTCCGAGTTAGCGGGAGGATCCTACAATGAGCAGTTCTTC. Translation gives CASSSELAGGSYNEQFF. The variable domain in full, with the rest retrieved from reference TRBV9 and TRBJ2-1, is DSGVTQTPKHLITATGQRVTLRCSPRSGDLSVYWYQQSLDQGLQFLIQYYNGEERAKGNILERFSAQQFPDLHSELNLSSLELGDSALYFCASSSELAGGSYNEQFFGPGTRLTVL.

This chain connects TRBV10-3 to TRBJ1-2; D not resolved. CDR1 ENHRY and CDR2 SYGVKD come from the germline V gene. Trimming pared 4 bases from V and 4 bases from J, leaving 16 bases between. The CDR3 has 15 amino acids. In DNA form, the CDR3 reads TGTGCCATCAGTGGCGGGTTTACAGTGATCTATGGCTACACCTTC. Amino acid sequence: CAISGGFTVIYGYTF.

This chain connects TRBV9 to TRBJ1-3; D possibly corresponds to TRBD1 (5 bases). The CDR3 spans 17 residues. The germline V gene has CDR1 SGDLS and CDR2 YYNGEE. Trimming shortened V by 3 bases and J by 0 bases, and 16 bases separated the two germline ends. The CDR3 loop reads CASSEDLGQVSGNTIYF. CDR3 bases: TGTGCCAGCAGCGAAGACTTAGGACAAGTCTCTGGAAACACCATATATTTT.

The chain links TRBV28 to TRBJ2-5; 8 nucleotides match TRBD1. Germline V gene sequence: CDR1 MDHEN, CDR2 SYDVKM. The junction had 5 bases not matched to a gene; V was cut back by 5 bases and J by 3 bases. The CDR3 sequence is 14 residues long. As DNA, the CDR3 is TGTGCCAGCAGTCCTTGGACAGGGAAAGAGACCCAGTACTTC. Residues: CASSPWTGKETQYF.

The CDR3 here is CASRYASGGGTDTQYF. DNA for the CDR3: TGCGCCAGCAGATATGCTAGCGGTGGGGGCACAGATACGCAGTATTTT. The chain joins TRBV10-2 to TRBJ2-3; 7 bases map to TRBD2. V lost 6 bases, J lost 1 base, and 10 bases stayed unmatched. Germline-derived CDR1 and CDR2 are WSHSY and SAAADI. The CDR3 spans 16 residues.

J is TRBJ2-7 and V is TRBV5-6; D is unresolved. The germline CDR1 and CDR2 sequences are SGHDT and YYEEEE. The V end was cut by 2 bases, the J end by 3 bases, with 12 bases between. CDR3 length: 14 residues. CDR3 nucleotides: TGTGCCAGCAGCTTTGGCAGGCGAGACTACGAGCAGTACTTC. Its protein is CASSFGRRDYEQYF.